This T cell receptor beta chain appears in the sequencing data of a study of blood T cell repertoires in COVID-19. Looking at the study overall: The United States, Italy and Spain supplied acute and convalescent COVID-19 samples. T cells, B-cell-depleted T cells, or PBMCs supplied cDNA or gDNA.

The authors' processing: Estimation of nucleated cell counts relied on the amplification of reference gene primers. Repertoires were generated with immunoSEQ multiplex PCR, while TCRdb's copy carries only in-frame clones and drops some. That table furnishes V, J and clone size, whereas the DNA furnished D and trimming. Among 110,000 to 150,000 clones listed, 81% were seen once. Germline-derived CDR1 and CDR2 are SEHNR and FQNEAQ (reference sequence). This CDR3 region has 16 residues. V gave up 0 bases and J gave up 3 bases, with 14 bases separating them. This receptor was taken from a human donor in a cohort sampled during active COVID-19. The sample was peripheral blood. The J gene is TRBJ1-2, the V gene TRBV7-9; D uncertain. In nucleotides, the CDR3 is TGTGCCAGCAGCTTAGCGTTAGGGTCCGGGGACTATGGCTACACCTTC. Its translation: CASSLALGSGDYGYTF.